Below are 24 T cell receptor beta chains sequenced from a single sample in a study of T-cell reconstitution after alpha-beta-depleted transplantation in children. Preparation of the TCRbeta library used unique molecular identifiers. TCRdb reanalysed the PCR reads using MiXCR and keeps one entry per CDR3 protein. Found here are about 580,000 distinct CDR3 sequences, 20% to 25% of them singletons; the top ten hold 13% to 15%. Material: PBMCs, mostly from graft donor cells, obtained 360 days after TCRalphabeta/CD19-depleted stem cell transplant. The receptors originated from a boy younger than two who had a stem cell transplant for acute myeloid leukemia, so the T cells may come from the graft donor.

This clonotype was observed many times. CDR3 protein: CASSYGTGGYEQYF. CDR3 nucleotides: TGTGCCAGCAGTTATGGGACAGGGGGGTACGAGCAGTACTTC. The V and J genes are TRBV6-5 and TRBJ2-7, with TRBD1 matching over 11 bases. The junction had 2 bases not matched to a gene; V was cut back by 3 bases and J by 4 bases. Germline loops: CDR1 MNHEY, CDR2 SVGAGI. The CDR3 spans 14 residues.

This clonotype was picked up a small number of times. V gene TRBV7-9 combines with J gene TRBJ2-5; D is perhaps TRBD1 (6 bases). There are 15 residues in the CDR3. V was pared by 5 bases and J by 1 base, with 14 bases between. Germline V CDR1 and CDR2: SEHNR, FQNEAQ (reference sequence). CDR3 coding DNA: TGTGCCAGCAGCCGAGGGGGAATTCTCCAAGAGACCCAGTACTTC. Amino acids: CASSRGGILQETQYF.

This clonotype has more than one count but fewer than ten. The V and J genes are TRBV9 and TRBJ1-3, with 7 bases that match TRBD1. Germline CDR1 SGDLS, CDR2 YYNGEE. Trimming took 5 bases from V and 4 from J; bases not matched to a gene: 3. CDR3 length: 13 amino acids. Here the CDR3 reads CASSGTAGNTIYF. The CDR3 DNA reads TGTGCCAGCAGTGGGACAGCAGGAAACACCATATATTTT. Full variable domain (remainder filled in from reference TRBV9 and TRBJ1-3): DSGVTQTPKHLITATGQRVTLRCSPRSGDLSVYWYQQSLDQGLQFLIQYYNGEERAKGNILERFSAQQFPDLHSELNLSSLELGDSALYFCASSGTAGNTIYFGEGSWLTVV.

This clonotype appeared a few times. The chain's CDR3 is CASSFGRGGSPLHF. For the CDR3, the DNA is TGTGCCAGCAGTTTCGGCCGTGGGGGTTCACCCCTCCACTTT. This rearrangement joins TRBV12-3 or TRBV12-4 to TRBJ1-6; D may be TRBD1 (5 bases). With 3 bases removed from V and 9 bases from J, the gap between germline ends came to 12 bases. The CDR3 has 14 amino acids.

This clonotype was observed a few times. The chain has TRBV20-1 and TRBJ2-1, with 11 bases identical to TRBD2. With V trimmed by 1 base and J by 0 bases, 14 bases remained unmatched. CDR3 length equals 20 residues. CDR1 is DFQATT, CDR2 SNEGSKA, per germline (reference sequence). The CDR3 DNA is TGCAGTGCTAGAGCAGGAGTAGCGGGGGGGCTGGGCGGCTCCTACAATGAGCAGTTCTTC. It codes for CSARAGVAGGLGGSYNEQFF.

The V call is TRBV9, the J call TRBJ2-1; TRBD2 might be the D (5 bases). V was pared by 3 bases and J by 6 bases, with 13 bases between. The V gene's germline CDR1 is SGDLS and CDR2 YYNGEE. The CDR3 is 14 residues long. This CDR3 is CASSAHKGLNEQFF. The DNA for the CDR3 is TGTGCCAGCAGCGCCCACAAAGGACTCAATGAGCAGTTCTTC.

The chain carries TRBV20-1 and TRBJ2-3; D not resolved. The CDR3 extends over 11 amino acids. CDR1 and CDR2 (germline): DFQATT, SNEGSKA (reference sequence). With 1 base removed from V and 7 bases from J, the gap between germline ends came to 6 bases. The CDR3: CSARVDYTQYF. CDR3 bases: TGCAGTGCTAGAGTGGATTATACGCAGTATTTT.

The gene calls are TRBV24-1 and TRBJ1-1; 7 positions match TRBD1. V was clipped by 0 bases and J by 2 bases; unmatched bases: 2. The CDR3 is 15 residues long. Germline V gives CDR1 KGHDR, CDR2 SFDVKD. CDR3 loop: CATSDLGDRNTEAFF. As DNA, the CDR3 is TGTGCCACCAGTGATTTGGGGGACAGAAACACTGAAGCTTTCTTT.

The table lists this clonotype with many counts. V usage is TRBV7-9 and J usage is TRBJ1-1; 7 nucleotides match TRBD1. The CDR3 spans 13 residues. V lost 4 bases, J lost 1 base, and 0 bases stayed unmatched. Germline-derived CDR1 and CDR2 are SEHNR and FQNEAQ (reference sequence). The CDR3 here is CASSYRGNTEAFF. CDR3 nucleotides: TGTGCCAGCAGCTACAGGGGGAACACTGAAGCTTTCTTT.

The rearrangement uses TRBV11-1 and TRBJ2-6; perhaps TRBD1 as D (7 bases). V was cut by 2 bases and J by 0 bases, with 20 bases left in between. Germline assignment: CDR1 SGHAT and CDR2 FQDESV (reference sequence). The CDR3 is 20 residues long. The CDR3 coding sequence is TGTGCCAGCAGCTTACGTACGCAGGGGGGTCGCTACTCTGGGGCCAACGTCCTGACTTTC. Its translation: CASSLRTQGGRYSGANVLTF.

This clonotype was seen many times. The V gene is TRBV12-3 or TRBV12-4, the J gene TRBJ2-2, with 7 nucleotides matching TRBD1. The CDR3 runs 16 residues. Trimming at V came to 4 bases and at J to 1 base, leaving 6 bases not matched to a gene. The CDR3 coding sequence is TGTGCCAGCAGTTCCCGGACAGGATGGAACACCGGGGAGCTGTTTTTT. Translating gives CASSSRTGWNTGELFF.

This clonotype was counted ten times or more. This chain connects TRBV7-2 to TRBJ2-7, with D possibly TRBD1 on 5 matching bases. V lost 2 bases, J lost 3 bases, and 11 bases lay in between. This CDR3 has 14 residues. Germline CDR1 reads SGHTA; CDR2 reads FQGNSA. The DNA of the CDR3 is TGTGCCAGCAGCTTAAAAGCAGGGAACTACGAGCAGTACTTC. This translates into CASSLKAGNYEQYF.

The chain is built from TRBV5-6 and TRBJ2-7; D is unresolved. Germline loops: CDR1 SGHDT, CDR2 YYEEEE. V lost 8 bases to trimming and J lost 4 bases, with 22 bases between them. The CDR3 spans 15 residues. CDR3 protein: CARGPGRAGQYEQYV. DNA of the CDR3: TGTGCCAGGGGCCCCGGGCGCGCCGGGCAATACGAGCAGTACGTC.

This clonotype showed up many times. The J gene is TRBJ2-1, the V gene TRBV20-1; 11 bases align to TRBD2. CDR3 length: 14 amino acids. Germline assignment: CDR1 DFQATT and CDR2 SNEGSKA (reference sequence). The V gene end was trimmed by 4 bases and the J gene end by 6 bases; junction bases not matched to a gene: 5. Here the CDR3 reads CSANSGGAANEQFF. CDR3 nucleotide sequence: TGCAGTGCTAATAGCGGGGGGGCGGCCAATGAGCAGTTCTTC.

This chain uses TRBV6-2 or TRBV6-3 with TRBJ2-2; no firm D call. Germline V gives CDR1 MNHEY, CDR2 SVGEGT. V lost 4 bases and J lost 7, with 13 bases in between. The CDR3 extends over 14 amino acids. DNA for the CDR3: TGTGCCAGCAGTTCAGCCCGCCGGGTCGGGGAGCTGTTTTTT. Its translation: CASSSARRVGELFF.

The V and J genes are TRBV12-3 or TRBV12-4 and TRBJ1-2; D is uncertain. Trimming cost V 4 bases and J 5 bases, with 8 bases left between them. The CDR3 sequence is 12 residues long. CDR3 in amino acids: CASSSPQYGYTF. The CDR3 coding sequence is TGTGCCAGCAGTTCCCCTCAGTATGGCTACACCTTC.

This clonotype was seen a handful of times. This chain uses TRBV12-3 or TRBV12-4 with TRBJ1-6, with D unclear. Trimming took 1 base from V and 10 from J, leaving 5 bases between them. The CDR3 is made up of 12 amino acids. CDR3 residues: CASSLVHSPLHF. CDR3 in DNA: TGTGCCAGCAGTTTAGTCCACTCACCCCTCCACTTT.

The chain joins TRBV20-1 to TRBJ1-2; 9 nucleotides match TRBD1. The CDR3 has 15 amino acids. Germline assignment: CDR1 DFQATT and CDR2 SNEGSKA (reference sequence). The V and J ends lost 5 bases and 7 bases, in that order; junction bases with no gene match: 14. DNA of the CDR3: TGCAGTGCTCGTTCCTGGGGACAGGGTGATTCTGGCTACACCTTC. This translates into CSARSWGQGDSGYTF.

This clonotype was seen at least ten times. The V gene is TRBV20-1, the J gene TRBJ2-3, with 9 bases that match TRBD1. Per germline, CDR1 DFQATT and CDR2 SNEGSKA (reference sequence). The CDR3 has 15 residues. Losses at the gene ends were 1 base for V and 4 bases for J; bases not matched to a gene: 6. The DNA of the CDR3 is TGCAGTGCTAGAGTCCCGGGACAGGGATCAGATACGCAGTATTTT. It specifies CSARVPGQGSDTQYF.

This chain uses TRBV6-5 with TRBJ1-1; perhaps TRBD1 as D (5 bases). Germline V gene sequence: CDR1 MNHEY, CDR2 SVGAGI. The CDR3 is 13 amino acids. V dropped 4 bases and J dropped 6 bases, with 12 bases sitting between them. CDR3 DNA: TGTGCCAGCAGTTCCCGAAGGGACCCTGAAGCTTTCTTT. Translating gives CASSSRRDPEAFF.

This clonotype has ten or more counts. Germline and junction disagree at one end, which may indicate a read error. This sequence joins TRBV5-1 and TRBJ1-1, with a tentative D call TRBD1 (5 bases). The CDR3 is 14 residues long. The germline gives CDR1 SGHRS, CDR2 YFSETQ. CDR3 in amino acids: CASSLQGPNTEAFF. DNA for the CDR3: TGTGCCAGCAGTTTGCAGGGCCCGAACACTGAAGCTTTCTTT. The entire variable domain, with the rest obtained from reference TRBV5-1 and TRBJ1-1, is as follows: KAGVTQTPRYLIKTRGQQVTLSCSPISGHRSVSWYQQTPGQGLQFLFEYFSETQRNKGNFPGRFSGRQFSNSRSEMNVSTLELGDSALYLCASSLQGPNTEAFFGQGTRLTVV.

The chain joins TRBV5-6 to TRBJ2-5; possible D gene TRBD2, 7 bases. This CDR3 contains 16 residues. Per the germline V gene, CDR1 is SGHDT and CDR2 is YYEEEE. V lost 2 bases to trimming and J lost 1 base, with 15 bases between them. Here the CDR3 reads CASSFEGGLLQETQYF. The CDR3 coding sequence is TGTGCCAGCAGCTTCGAGGGGGGGCTCCTCCAAGAGACCCAGTACTTC. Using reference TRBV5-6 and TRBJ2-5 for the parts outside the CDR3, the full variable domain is DAGVTQSPTHLIKTRGQQVTLRCSPKSGHDTVSWYQQALGQGPQFIFQYYEEEERQRGNFPDRFSGHQFPNYSSELNVNALLLGDSALYLCASSFEGGLLQETQYFGPGTRLLVL.

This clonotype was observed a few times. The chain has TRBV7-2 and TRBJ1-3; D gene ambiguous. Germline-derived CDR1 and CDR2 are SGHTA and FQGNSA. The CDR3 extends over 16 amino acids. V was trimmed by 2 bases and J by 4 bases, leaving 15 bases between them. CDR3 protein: CASSLKIRAAGNTIYF. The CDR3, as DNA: TGTGCCAGCAGCTTAAAAATCCGCGCAGCAGGAAACACCATATATTTT. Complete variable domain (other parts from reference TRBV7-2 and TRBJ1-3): GAGVSQSPSNKVTEKGKDVELRCDPISGHTALYWYRQSLGQGLEFLIYFQGNSAPDKSGLPSDRFSAERTGGSVSTLTIQRTQQEDSAVYLCASSLKIRAAGNTIYFGEGSWLTVV.

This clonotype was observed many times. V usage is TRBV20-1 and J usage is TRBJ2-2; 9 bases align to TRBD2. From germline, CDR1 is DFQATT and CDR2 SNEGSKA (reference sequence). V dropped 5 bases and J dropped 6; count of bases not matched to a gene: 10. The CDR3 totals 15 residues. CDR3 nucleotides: TGCAGTGCTTTGCGGGGGGGCGCTAGGGCCGGGGAGCTGTTTTTT. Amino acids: CSALRGGARAGELFF.